This TCR beta chain is drawn from a study of cytomegalovirus exposure and HLA in healthy donors. With V trimmed by 3 bases and J by 3 bases, 8 bases remained unmatched. Germline V CDR1 and CDR2: MGHRA, YSYEKL. This CDR3 is 16 amino acids long. 13 Jbeta primers and 60 Vbeta primers were used for the PCR. Using immunoSEQ multiplex PCR, the repertoire was profiled, and TCRdb retains in-frame clones only, with some absent. The sample shows about 150,000 clones, 60% to 80% of them seen only once. This clone was detected only once. As yet, its antigen is unknown. Overall study findings and caveats: Analysis performed later showed TCR beta chains linked to HLA being more clonally expanded than equally common others.

The material sequenced was PBMCs. This TCR came from a woman aged 45-60 years in good health and CMV-seropositive. The rearrangement joins TRBV4-1 to TRBJ2-1, with TRBD1 identical over 7 bases. CDR3 amino acids: CASSHPDRDLYNEQFF. The CDR3 nucleotides are TGCGCCAGCAGCCACCCTGACAGGGATCTCTACAATGAGCAGTTCTTC.